This T cell receptor (beta chain) appears in the sequencing data of a study of OX40 agonist ivuxolimab in advanced cancers. This clone was seen a single time. Clones were sequenced by immunoSEQ multiplex PCR, and TCRdb holds only the in-frame ones, with some missing. Of roughly 50,000 clones detected, approximately 88% appear once; the ten largest clones hold under 15%. This clonotype originated in an adult with an advanced solid tumor such as melanoma, head and neck, liver or kidney cancer. The specimen was CD4+ or CD8+ T cells sorted from blood, collected in a trial of the OX40 agonist ivuxolimab.

The CDR3 DNA sequence: TGTGCCTGGGCCAGGGGACAGGCGCCTAATGAAAAACTGTTTTTT. Translated, it gives CAWARGQAPNEKLFF. The chain carries TRBV30 and TRBJ1-4; 8 bases align to TRBD1. This CDR3 has 15 amino acids. The V gene end was trimmed by 5 bases and the J gene end by 3 bases; junction bases not matched to a gene: 8. Per the germline V gene, CDR1 is GTSNPN and CDR2 is SVGIG (reference sequence).